This TCR beta chain was recorded in a study of blood T cell repertoires in COVID-19. This CDR3 has 12 amino acids. The junction had 7 bases not matched to a gene; V was cut back by 10 bases and J by 7 bases. Germline V gene lookup returns CDR1 MNHEY and CDR2 SMNVEV (reference sequence). Assay used: immunoSEQ multiplex PCR; TCRdb lists only in-frame clones, some missing. The table records approximately 200,000 clones, roughly 87% of them present only once. The V and J genes are TRBV27 and TRBJ2-7; TRBD1 matches 10 bases. The TCR originated in a young man in a cohort exposed to, infected with or recovered from COVID-19 (not recorded which). Source material: PBMCs or T cells enriched from blood (not recorded which). The CDR3 region has the DNA TGTGCCACCTGGACAGGGGGAGATGAGCAGTACTTC. This codes for CATWTGGDEQYF.